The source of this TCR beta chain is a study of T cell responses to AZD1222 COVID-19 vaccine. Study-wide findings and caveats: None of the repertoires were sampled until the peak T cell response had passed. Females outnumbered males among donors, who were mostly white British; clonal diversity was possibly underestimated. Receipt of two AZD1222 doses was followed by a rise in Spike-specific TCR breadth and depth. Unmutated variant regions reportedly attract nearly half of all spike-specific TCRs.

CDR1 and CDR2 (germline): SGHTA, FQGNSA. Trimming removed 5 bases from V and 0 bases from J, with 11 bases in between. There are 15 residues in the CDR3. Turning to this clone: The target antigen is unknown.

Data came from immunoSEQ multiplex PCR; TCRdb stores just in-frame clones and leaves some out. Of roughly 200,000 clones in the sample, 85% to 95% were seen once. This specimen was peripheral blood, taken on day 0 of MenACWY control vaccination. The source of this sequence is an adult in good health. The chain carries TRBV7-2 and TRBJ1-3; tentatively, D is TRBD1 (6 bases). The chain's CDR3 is CASSPGHSSGNTIYF. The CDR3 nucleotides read TGTGCCAGCAGCCCGGGACACTCCTCTGGAAACACCATATATTTT. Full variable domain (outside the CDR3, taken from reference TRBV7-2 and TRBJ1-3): GAGVSQSPSNKVTEKGKDVELRCDPISGHTALYWYRQSLGQGLEFLIYFQGNSAPDKSGLPSDRFSAERTGGSVSTLTIQRTQQEDSAVYLCASSPGHSSGNTIYFGEGSWLTVV.